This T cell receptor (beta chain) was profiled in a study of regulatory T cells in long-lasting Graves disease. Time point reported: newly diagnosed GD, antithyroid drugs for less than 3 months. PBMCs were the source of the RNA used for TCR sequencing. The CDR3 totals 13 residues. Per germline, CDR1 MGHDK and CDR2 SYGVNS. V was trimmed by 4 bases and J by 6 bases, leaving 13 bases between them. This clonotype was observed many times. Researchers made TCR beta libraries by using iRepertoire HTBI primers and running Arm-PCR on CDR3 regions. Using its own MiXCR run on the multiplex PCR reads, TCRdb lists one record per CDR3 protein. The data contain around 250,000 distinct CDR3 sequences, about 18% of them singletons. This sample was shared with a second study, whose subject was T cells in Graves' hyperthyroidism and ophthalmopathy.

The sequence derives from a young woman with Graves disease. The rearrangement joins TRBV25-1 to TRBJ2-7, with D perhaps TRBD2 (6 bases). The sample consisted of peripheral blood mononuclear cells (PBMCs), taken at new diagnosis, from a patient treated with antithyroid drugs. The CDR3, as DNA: TGTGCCAGCAGTGGTACGGGGGTGGCCGAGCAGTACTTC. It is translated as CASSGTGVAEQYF.